One T cell receptor (beta chain) is described in this entry. Its antigen remains unidentified. This record comes from a study of cytomegalovirus exposure and HLA in healthy donors. Study results and caveats: Many donors carried some public TCRs, although rarity characterized most TCR sequences. The authors confirmed in vitro that a few CMV-associated chains were specific for CMV antigens.

Germline V CDR1 and CDR2: SGHRS, YFSETQ. V shed 4 bases and J shed 4 bases, with 11 bases lying between them. This CDR3 has 13 residues. The table came from immunoSEQ multiplex PCR; TCRdb's copy has only in-frame clones and leaves some out. The data show 200,000 to 250,000 clones, less than 85% seen once. The sample comprised PBMCs. J is TRBJ1-2 and V is TRBV5-1; D perhaps matches TRBD1 (5 bases). The origin of this receptor is a woman in her late teens or twenties in good health and CMV-seronegative. CDR3 protein: CASSRDQIYGYTF. CDR3 DNA sequence: TGCGCCAGCAGCCGGGACCAAATCTATGGCTACACCTTC.